This T cell receptor beta chain was captured in a study of cytomegalovirus exposure and HLA in healthy donors. The repertoire was sequenced with immunoSEQ multiplex PCR; TCRdb's copy has only in-frame clones and lacks some. The table records about 82,000 clones, 85% to 95% of them present only once. Germline-derived CDR1 and CDR2 are SGHDT and YYEEEE. CDR3 length: 14 amino acids. V lost 4 bases to trimming and J lost 5 bases; unmatched junction nucleotides: 7. Specimen: PBMCs. The rearrangement links TRBV5-6 to TRBJ2-5; TRBD1 matches at 8 bases. The receptor was derived from a woman younger than 30 in good health and CMV-seronegative. CDR3 residues: CASSIWTGTETQYF. The DNA for the CDR3 is TGTGCCAGCAGCATATGGACAGGGACGGAGACCCAGTACTTC.